This T cell receptor (beta chain) is drawn from a study of graft-versus-host responses after intestinal transplantation. Study in general: Recipients uniformly received anti-thymocyte globulin induction, followed by tacrolimus and steroids for roughly three years.

Findings and caveats of the study: Analysis identified GvH clones in recipient marrow, with some appearing first in ileum or blood. Within the allografts of patients who had graft-donor T cell macrochimerism, graft-versus-host to host-versus-graft clonal ratios were high.

Note on this clone: Its antigen is undetermined.

The data were produced by immunoSEQ multiplex PCR, yet TCRdb's version contains in-frame clones alone and is incomplete. The sample has tens of thousands of clones, roughly 90% seen once. Germline CDR1 and CDR2: SQVTM and ANQGSEA. The CDR3 is made up of 16 amino acids. The V and J ends lost 5 bases and 3 bases, in that order; junction bases with no gene match: 12. The V call is TRBV29-1, the J call TRBJ2-1; 8 bases line up with TRBD2. The receptor comes from a human donor who received an intestinal transplant. The sample in question was unstimulated CD8+ T cells sorted from spleen or lymph node cells, obtained before intestinal transplant. The CDR3 here is CSVSQLSSGYYNEQFF. CDR3 nucleotides: TGCAGCGTTTCCCAGCTTTCTAGCGGGTACTACAATGAGCAGTTCTTC.